This TCR beta chain emerged from a study of radiotherapy plus CTLA-4 blockade in lung cancer. The CDR3 runs to 16 residues. Losses at the gene ends were 6 bases for V and 1 base for J; bases not matched to a gene: 8. Germline lookup yields CDR1 LNHDA and CDR2 SQIVND (reference sequence). Notes on the study in general: Among reported predictors of response, early blood T cell clone dynamics with interferon-beta performed best.

This clone occurred a few times. Antigen unknown. Assay: immunoSEQ multiplex PCR; the TCRdb copy retains only in-frame clones and omits some. Of approximately 57,000 clones listed, almost 85% are singletons. Sequencing was performed on peripheral blood, taken from a patient treated with radiotherapy plus ipilimumab. The gene calls are TRBV19 and TRBJ1-1; 10 bases map to TRBD1. The receptor was isolated from a human donor with non-small cell lung cancer whose response to radiotherapy plus ipilimumab could not be evaluated. The CDR3 spells CASRGRDRGWNTEAFF. The CDR3, as DNA: TGTGCCAGTAGGGGCCGGGACAGGGGTTGGAACACTGAAGCTTTCTTT.